The 28 T cell receptor beta chains below come from one sample, sequenced in a study of blood T cell repertoires in COVID-19. This table comes from immunoSEQ multiplex PCR, and its TCRdb copy is limited to in-frame clones, with some not included. The sample shows about 140,000 clones, approximately 90% of them seen only once. Sample: peripheral blood. These TCRs come from a human donor in a cohort sampled during active COVID-19.

The chain joins TRBV18 to TRBJ2-7; 7 positions match TRBD2. Germline V gene sequence: CDR1 KGHSH, CDR2 LQKENI. Trimming cost V 1 base and J 9 bases; bases outside gene matches: 6. CDR3 size: 13 residues. The CDR3 sequence is CASSPLVASGQYF. As DNA, the CDR3 is TGTGCCAGCTCACCACTAGTTGCTAGCGGGCAGTACTTC.

The chain carries TRBV4-2 and TRBJ2-7; 9 nucleotides line up with TRBD2. The germline V gene encodes CDR1 LGHNA and CDR2 YNFKEQ. The CDR3 totals 14 residues. Trimming took 4 bases from V and 2 from J; bases not matched to a gene: 3. The CDR3 here is CASSRRLAAYEQYF. The CDR3 DNA sequence: TGTGCCAGCAGCCGACGACTAGCGGCCTACGAGCAGTACTTC.

The chain has TRBV6-7 and TRBJ1-1, with D possibly being TRBD1 (5 bases). Being an ORF, TRBV6-7 has a function that is uncertain. The CDR3 has 15 residues. V lost 0 bases and J lost 4, with 12 bases in between. CDR3 sequence: CASSYSLFGGTEAFF. DNA for the CDR3: TGTGCCAGCAGTTACTCCCTATTCGGGGGCACTGAAGCTTTCTTT.

This clone was counted ten times or more. The chain has TRBV9 and TRBJ2-7; TRBD1 matches at 9 bases. The CDR3 extends over 14 amino acids. V dropped 3 bases and J dropped 1; count of bases not matched to a gene: 2. Germline CDR1 SGDLS, CDR2 YYNGEE. CDR3 nucleotide sequence: TGTGCCAGCAGCGACGGGACAGGGTCCTACGAGCAGTACTTC. This encodes CASSDGTGSYEQYF.

The chain recombines TRBV27 with TRBJ2-7, with 8 bases identical to TRBD2. The CDR3 spans 16 residues. Unmatched junction bases numbered 6, after V lost 2 bases and J lost 0 bases. Looked up from germline, CDR1 is MNHEY and CDR2 is SMNVEV (reference sequence). CDR3 coding DNA: TGTGCCAGCAGTTTAGGGACTAGAGGGAACTCCTACGAGCAGTACTTC. Translation gives CASSLGTRGNSYEQYF.

The chain is built from TRBV5-4 and TRBJ1-3; 7 bases line up with TRBD1. This CDR3 contains 15 residues. Unmatched junction bases numbered 0, after V lost 0 bases and J lost 0 bases. The V gene's germline CDR1 is SGHNT and CDR2 YYREEE (reference sequence). This chain's CDR3 is CASSLDRGSGNTIYF. The CDR3 DNA reads as TGTGCCAGCAGCTTGGACAGGGGCTCTGGAAACACCATATATTTT. The variable domain in full, with the rest retrieved from reference TRBV5-4 and TRBJ1-3, is ETGVTQSPTHLIKTRGQQVTLRCSSQSGHNTVSWYQQALGQGPQFIFQYYREEENGRGNFPPRFSGLQFPNYSSELNVNALELDDSALYLCASSLDRGSGNTIYFGEGSWLTVV.

CDR3 in amino acids: CASSPEPLEETQYF. The CDR3 coding sequence is TGTGCCAGCAGCCCAGAACCTCTAGAAGAGACCCAGTACTTC. V and J are TRBV9 and TRBJ2-5; no clear D gene. Trimming cost V 4 bases and J 3 bases, with 13 bases left between them. The CDR3 is made up of 14 amino acids. From germline, CDR1 is SGDLS and CDR2 YYNGEE.

The chain recombines TRBV24-1 with TRBJ2-1, with TRBD2 as a possible D gene (5 bases). The germline V gene has CDR1 KGHDR and CDR2 SFDVKD. The CDR3 contains 14 residues. V was trimmed by 7 bases and J by 4 bases, leaving 13 bases between them. In DNA form, the CDR3 reads TGTGCCACCAGCGGGCGGGTGGGGTACAATGAGCAGTTCTTC. As protein: CATSGRVGYNEQFF.

The V gene is TRBV28, the J gene TRBJ2-7, with 7 positions matching TRBD2. Germline V gene sequence: CDR1 MDHEN, CDR2 SYDVKM. The CDR3 extends over 15 amino acids. V trimming: 1 base; J trimming: 5 bases; junction bases outside the gene matches: 8. CDR3 sequence (DNA): TGTGCCAGCAGTTTATCGCCTAGCGGCCAAGACGAGCAGTACTTC. Translation: CASSLSPSGQDEQYF. The whole variable domain, filled in from reference TRBV28 and TRBJ2-7, reads DVKVTQSSRYLVKRTGEKVFLECVQDMDHENMFWYRQDPGLGLRLIYFSYDVKMKEKGDIPEGYSVSREKKERFSLILESASTNQTSMYLCASSLSPSGQDEQYFGPGTRLTVT.

The chain joins TRBV5-1 to TRBJ2-2; D not resolved. Trimming removed 0 bases at V and 7 bases at J, with 7 bases between. Germline V gene sequence: CDR1 SGHRS, CDR2 YFSETQ. This CDR3 comprises 13 residues. The CDR3 DNA reads TGCGCCAGCAGCTTGGGTGTCGTCGGGGAGCTGTTTTTT. It specifies CASSLGVVGELFF. Looking up the rest from reference TRBV5-1 and TRBJ2-2 gives the full variable domain: KAGVTQTPRYLIKTRGQQVTLSCSPISGHRSVSWYQQTPGQGLQFLFEYFSETQRNKGNFPGRFSGRQFSNSRSEMNVSTLELGDSALYLCASSLGVVGELFFGEGSRLTVL.

The V and J genes are TRBV29-1 and TRBJ2-7; TRBD1 matches 9 bases. The ends lost 7 bases at V and 1 base at J; junction bases unmatched: 8. CDR3 size: 14 residues. The V gene's germline CDR1 is SQVTM and CDR2 ANQGSEA. The CDR3 loop is CSARPTGGSYEQYF. CDR3 DNA sequence: TGCAGCGCTCGCCCGACAGGGGGGTCCTACGAGCAGTACTTC.

The chain has TRBV5-4 and TRBJ2-5; possible D gene TRBD2, 6 bases. The germline gives CDR1 SGHNT, CDR2 YYREEE (reference sequence). This CDR3 region has 15 residues. Trimming left V 1 base short and J 7 bases short, with 17 bases between. CDR3 region: CASSLRGGAVGTQYF. CDR3 DNA sequence: TGTGCCAGCAGCTTGAGGGGCGGGGCTGTCGGGACCCAGTACTTC.

V gene TRBV18 combines with J gene TRBJ1-1; TRBD1 is a possible D gene (5 bases). V lost 3 bases and J 4 bases, leaving 12 bases between the germline ends. CDR3 length: 14 amino acids. CDR1 and CDR2 (germline): KGHSH, LQKENI. In DNA form, the CDR3 reads TGTGCCAGCTCACCTGGGCAGGGCGGCACTGAAGCTTTCTTT. This translates into CASSPGQGGTEAFF.

This clone came up a few times. This chain uses TRBV9 with TRBJ2-1, with 7 nucleotides matching TRBD2. The CDR3 consists of 18 residues. Germline CDR1 is SGDLS and CDR2 is YYNGEE. The V and J ends lost 4 bases and 2 bases, in that order; junction bases with no gene match: 15. Written as DNA, the CDR3 is TGTGCCAGCAGCTCACAATCAACCGGGACTACCACCTACAATGAGCAGTTCTTC. As protein: CASSSQSTGTTTYNEQFF.

The CDR3 sequence is CASRRAGDNSPLHF. For the CDR3, the DNA is TGTGCCAGCAGGAGAGCAGGGGATAATTCACCCCTCCACTTT. The chain is built from TRBV7-2 and TRBJ1-6; D possibly corresponds to TRBD1 (6 bases). The germline CDR1 and CDR2 sequences are SGHTA and FQGNSA. Trimming stripped 6 bases from V and 5 bases from J, with 11 bases between. The CDR3 is made up of 14 amino acids.

V usage is TRBV2 and J usage is TRBJ2-7, with D possibly TRBD2 on 5 matching bases. The CDR3 contains 15 residues. V shed 6 bases and J shed 3 bases, with 18 bases lying between them. From germline, CDR1 is SNHLY and CDR2 FYNNEI. The chain's CDR3 is CASRGGLSGGYEQYF. CDR3 sequence (DNA): TGTGCCAGCAGAGGCGGACTCAGCGGTGGCTACGAGCAGTACTTC.

This sequence joins TRBV3-1 (or the pseudogene TRBV3-2) and TRBJ1-4; TRBD1 matches 10 bases. Germline V gene lookup returns CDR1 LGHDT and CDR2 YNNKEL (reference sequence). This CDR3 is built from 13 residues. After removal of 6 bases from V and 8 bases from J, the junction contained 3 bases not matched to a gene. CDR3 region: CASRTGGSEKLFF. The DNA for the CDR3 is TGTGCCAGCAGGACAGGGGGCTCCGAAAAACTGTTTTTT.

This chain links TRBV5-1 with TRBJ2-7, with D maybe TRBD1 (6 bases). The ends were cut back, 0 bases at V and 3 bases at J, with 19 bases in the middle. Per the germline V gene, CDR1 is SGHRS and CDR2 is YFSETQ. The CDR3 is 17 amino acids. For the CDR3, the DNA is TGCGCCAGCAGCTTGGGTCCAAACAGGGTAGGCGGCTACGAGCAGTACTTC. This encodes CASSLGPNRVGGYEQYF. Combining the CDR3 with reference TRBV5-1 and TRBJ2-7 gives the whole variable domain KAGVTQTPRYLIKTRGQQVTLSCSPISGHRSVSWYQQTPGQGLQFLFEYFSETQRNKGNFPGRFSGRQFSNSRSEMNVSTLELGDSALYLCASSLGPNRVGGYEQYFGPGTRLTVT.

This chain links TRBV28 with TRBJ2-7; D might be TRBD1 (6 bases). V lost 6 bases to trimming and J lost 2 bases, with 17 bases between them. This CDR3 spans 15 amino acids. Germline V gene lookup returns CDR1 MDHEN and CDR2 SYDVKM. CDR3 sequence reads: CASSQGGLDAYEQYF. In DNA form, the CDR3 reads TGTGCCAGCAGCCAAGGGGGTCTAGACGCCTACGAGCAGTACTTC.

V is TRBV18 and J is TRBJ1-6, with D hard to call. V lost 3 bases and J 0 bases, leaving 9 bases between the germline ends. Germline V gives CDR1 KGHSH, CDR2 LQKENI. This CDR3 has 16 residues. The CDR3 here is CASSPQRSSYNSPLHF. CDR3 nucleotides: TGTGCCAGCTCACCCCAGAGGAGCTCCTATAATTCACCCCTCCACTTT.

The chain links TRBV3-1 (or the pseudogene TRBV3-2) to TRBJ2-2; unclear D gene. The length of the CDR3 is 13 residues. V lost 1 base and J lost 6, with 6 bases in between. Germline lookup yields CDR1 LGHDT and CDR2 YNNKEL (reference sequence). CDR3 coding DNA: TGTGCCAGCAGCCAAGTAGTCTCCGGGGAGCTGTTTTTT. It specifies CASSQVVSGELFF.

The rearrangement joins TRBV28 to TRBJ1-2, with D unresolved. Germline CDR1 and CDR2: MDHEN and SYDVKM. Trimming took off 4 bases at V and 6 bases at J, with 15 bases between the two ends. This CDR3 is built from 14 residues. CDR3 DNA sequence: TGTGCCAGCAGTTCTCCGCGGAGAGGGAATGGCTACACCTTC. Its translation: CASSSPRRGNGYTF.

This clone turned up a few times. The chain employs TRBV27 and TRBJ1-2; D is unresolved. V gave up 6 bases and J gave up 3 bases, with 8 bases separating them. The CDR3 runs to 12 residues. The germline gives CDR1 MNHEY, CDR2 SMNVEV (reference sequence). The CDR3 reads CASREGYYGYTF. The DNA of the CDR3 is TGTGCCAGCAGAGAGGGATACTATGGCTACACCTTC.

The V and J genes are TRBV27 and TRBJ1-6; D is unresolved. With 5 bases removed from V and 7 bases from J, the gap between germline ends came to 12 bases. Germline V CDR1 and CDR2: MNHEY, SMNVEV (reference sequence). The CDR3 is 14 amino acids. The CDR3 DNA is TGTGCCAGCAGTCTCGGGGTGACGAATTCACCCCTCCACTTT. It is translated as CASSLGVTNSPLHF.

The gene calls are TRBV7-9 and TRBJ1-2; D unresolved. From germline, CDR1 is SEHNR and CDR2 FQNEAQ (reference sequence). Trimming took off 4 bases at V and 5 bases at J, with 14 bases between the two ends. This CDR3 comprises 14 residues. The CDR3 DNA reads TGTGCCAGCAGCTACAGCCAGCAGTATTATGGCTACACCTTC. Protein product: CASSYSQQYYGYTF.

The chain carries TRBV15 and TRBJ1-2; no definite D call. Trimming shortened V by 2 bases and J by 1 base, and 5 bases separated the two germline ends. The germline gives CDR1 LNHNV, CDR2 YYDKDF (reference sequence). The CDR3 has 13 residues. The CDR3 DNA follows: TGTGCCACCAGCAGAACAGTTAACTATGGCTACACCTTC. It yields the protein CATSRTVNYGYTF.

The J gene is TRBJ1-1, the V gene TRBV24-1; tentatively, D is TRBD1 (5 bases). V was cut by 3 bases and J by 0 bases, with 10 bases left in between. The CDR3 covers 15 residues. Germline CDR1 is KGHDR and CDR2 is SFDVKD. The CDR3 DNA reads TGTGCCACCAGTGATAGTAGGGGTCTGAACACTGAAGCTTTCTTT. This translates into CATSDSRGLNTEAFF.

The chain combines TRBV19 with TRBJ1-2; D not certain. Germline CDR1 and CDR2: LNHDA and SQIVND (reference sequence). The CDR3 spans 15 residues. V gave up 5 bases and J gave up 0 bases, with 13 bases separating them. The CDR3 sequence is CASSLDTEANYGYTF. The CDR3 DNA reads TGTGCCAGTAGTCTTGACACCGAAGCTAACTATGGCTACACCTTC.